This TCR beta chain was identified during a study of Ad26.COV2.S vaccination and SARS-CoV-2 variants. Study background: Dosing was one shot or two shots 56 days apart.

Treatment indicated: roughly 18 received Ad26.COV2.S at low or high dose, single or two shots; about 5 received placebo; per-sample allocation not given. Material that was analyzed had been drawn on day 63 after the first vaccine or placebo injection. Vaccination used an Ad26 vector expressing Wuhan-strain SARS-CoV-2 spike. Between the trimmed V and J ends, which lost 6 bases and 4 bases, there was a span of 10 bases. The CDR3 loop spans 13 amino acids. CDR1 and CDR2 from the germline V gene are MNHEY and SVGAGI. Clones were sequenced by immunoSEQ multiplex PCR, and TCRdb holds only the in-frame ones, with some missing. The repertoire holds about 500,000 clones, with 80% to 90% as singletons. Whole-study results and caveats: The TCR-based breadth and depth measures might underestimate overall T cell responses. Vaccine recipients showed a spike-specific TCR breadth that was higher than in placebo recipients.

As for this clone: Antigen unknown.

Sequencing used peripheral blood, obtained in a trial of Ad26.COV2.S vaccine versus placebo. The chain employs TRBV6-5 and TRBJ1-5; D not certain. The TCR comes from a person aged 18-65 years who received the Ad26.COV2.S COVID-19 vaccine or a placebo. Here the CDR3 reads CASSPDGNQPQHF. The CDR3 bases are TGTGCCAGCAGCCCCGACGGTAATCAGCCCCAGCATTTT.